This T cell receptor (beta chain) appears in the sequencing data of a study of early T cells in non-severe SARS-CoV-2 infection. Study observations and caveats: A preference for anti-spike CD8 responses marked VDJdb matching, which missed private and CD4 specificities.

Germline CDR1 and CDR2: SQVTM and ANQGSEA. Trimming took 5 bases from V and 6 from J, leaving 11 bases between them. This CDR3 has 11 residues. Unique molecular identifiers tagged individual cDNA molecules. MiXCR, run by TCRdb on the 5' RACE reads, gives a single entry per CDR3 protein. The sample has approximately 84,000 distinct CDR3 sequences, roughly 13% seen once. Of note for this clonotype: The antigen remains unidentified.

This clonotype was sampled from an adult who was a healthcare worker with PCR-confirmed SARS-CoV-2 infection or an uninfected control (not recorded which). The chain recombines TRBV29-1 with TRBJ2-7, with D possibly TRBD1 on 6 matching bases. The source material was whole blood. The CDR3 spells CSVPQGGEQYF. The CDR3 coding sequence is TGCAGCGTTCCACAGGGCGGCGAGCAGTACTTC.